A selection of T cell receptor beta chains follows, all from one sample in a study of T cell responses to AZD1222 COVID-19 vaccine. Profiling relied on immunoSEQ multiplex PCR, and the TCRdb table lists in-frame clones only, not all of them. Among about 150,000 clones listed, 70% to 90% were seen once. This sample comprised peripheral blood, obtained on day 0 of AZD1222 vaccination. Receptor source: an adult in good health. Each CDR3 is given with its conserved first and last residue. A D gene is named only where the DNA matches it firmly. Expanded clones get a size class; other rows say once, few or many, or leave the size out.

D: .
size: .
J: TRBJ2-6
V: TRBV6-2/TRBV6-3
CDR3: CASSSDSGANVLTF
DNA: TGTGCCAGCAGTTCCGACTCTGGGGCCAACGTCCTGACTTTC

D: .
size: .
J: TRBJ1-2
V: TRBV28
CDR3: CASRLGGSSYGYTF
DNA: TGTGCCAGCAGATTGGGGGGCTCGAGCTATGGCTACACCTTC

D: .
size: .
J: TRBJ1-5
V: TRBV6-2/TRBV6-3
CDR3: CASSRAGGNQPQHF
DNA: TGTGCCAGCAGCCGGGCCGGGGGCAATCAGCCCCAGCATTTT

D: .
size: .
J: TRBJ1-4
V: TRBV6-5
CDR3: CASSYRQAGVEKLFF
DNA: TGTGCCAGCAGTTACAGGCAGGCCGGTGTCGAAAAACTGTTTTTT

D: TRBD2
size: .
J: TRBJ2-1
V: TRBV9
CDR3: CASSVELAGGNNEQFF
DNA: TGTGCCAGCAGCGTAGAGTTAGCGGGAGGTAACAATGAGCAGTTCTTC

D: TRBD2
size: .
J: TRBJ2-1
V: TRBV10-3
CDR3: CAISARTSAISYNEQFF
DNA: TGTGCCATCAGTGCCAGGACTAGCGCGATCTCCTACAATGAGCAGTTCTTC

D: .
size: .
J: TRBJ1-6
V: TRBV5-1
CDR3: CASSLQGGHNSPLHF
DNA: TGCGCCAGCAGCTTACAAGGGGGGCATAATTCACCCCTCCACTTT

D: .
size: .
J: TRBJ1-5
V: TRBV2
CDR3: CASTVEGDQPQHF
DNA: TGTGCCAGCACGGTAGAAGGGGATCAGCCCCAGCATTTT

D: TRBD1
size: .
J: TRBJ1-5
V: TRBV2
CDR3: CASSADRVQEPQHF
DNA: TGTGCCAGCAGCGCAGACAGGGTTCAGGAGCCCCAGCATTTT

D: .
size: .
J: TRBJ1-5
V: TRBV6-5
CDR3: CASRKSFGNQPQHF
DNA: TGTGCCAGCAGGAAATCCTTCGGGAATCAGCCCCAGCATTTT

D: .
size: .
J: TRBJ2-2
V: TRBV24-1
CDR3: CATSDSGPPKAGELFF
DNA: TGTGCCACCAGTGATTCGGGACCCCCGAAGGCCGGGGAGCTGTTTTTT

D: TRBD1
size: .
J: TRBJ1-5
V: TRBV6-5
CDR3: CASSSDRGHNQPQHF
DNA: TGTGCCAGCAGTTCGGACAGGGGGCACAATCAGCCCCAGCATTTT

D: .
size: .
J: TRBJ1-5
V: TRBV11-2
CDR3: CASSLTTDQPQHF
DNA: TGTGCCAGCAGCTTAACCACCGATCAGCCCCAGCATTTT

D: .
size: .
J: TRBJ2-7
V: TRBV19
CDR3: CASSIRRDLSYEQYF
DNA: TGTGCCAGTAGTATAAGGAGGGACCTCTCCTACGAGCAGTACTTC

D: .
size: .
J: TRBJ1-4
V: TRBV7-9
CDR3: CASSLQGISEKLFF
DNA: TGTGCCAGCAGCTTACAAGGAATAAGTGAAAAACTGTTTTTT

D: .
size: .
J: TRBJ1-6
V: TRBV9
CDR3: CASSAQSQLNSPLHF
DNA: TGTGCCAGCAGCGCTCAGTCCCAGTTGAATTCACCCCTCCACTTT

D: .
size: few
J: TRBJ2-1
V: TRBV15
CDR3: CATSRQGEQFF
DNA: TGTGCCACCAGCAGACAGGGGGAGCAGTTCTTC

D: .
size: many
J: TRBJ2-2
V: TRBV2
CDR3: CASSGRRGTGELFF
DNA: TGTGCCAGCAGCGGACGGAGGGGCACCGGGGAGCTGTTTTTT

D: .
size: .
J: TRBJ1-2
V: TRBV28
CDR3: CASKVQDLGYTF
DNA: TGTGCCAGCAAAGTACAGGACCTCGGCTACACCTTC

D: .
size: few
J: TRBJ1-5
V: TRBV7-8
CDR3: CASSLLSSNQPQHF
DNA: TGTGCCAGCAGCTTACTCTCTAGCAATCAGCCCCAGCATTTT

D: TRBD1
size: .
J: TRBJ1-6
V: TRBV19
CDR3: CASSRQGQDSPLHF
DNA: TGTGCCAGTAGTCGACAGGGACAGGATTCACCCCTCCACTTT

D: .
size: .
J: TRBJ1-1
V: TRBV5-5
CDR3: CASSLGIGSGWNTEAFF
DNA: TGTGCCAGCAGCTTGGGGATTGGCAGTGGTTGGAACACTGAAGCTTTCTTT

D: TRBD1
size: .
J: TRBJ2-7
V: TRBV5-1
CDR3: CASSSGQGPYEQYF
DNA: TGCGCCAGCTCCTCGGGACAGGGGCCCTACGAGCAGTACTTC

D: .
size: once
J: TRBJ2-7
V: TRBV7-9
CDR3: CASSQKLRITTPKDEQYF
DNA: TGTGCCAGCAGCCAAAAACTCAGGATTACCACCCCAAAGGATGAGCAGTACTTC

D: .
size: .
J: TRBJ2-5
V: TRBV28
CDR3: CASNPRPRGQETQYF
DNA: TGTGCCAGCAACCCGCGACCCCGGGGACAAGAGACCCAGTACTTC

D: .
size: .
J: TRBJ2-1
V: TRBV20-1
CDR3: CSAARGATEFF
DNA: TGCAGTGCGGCTCGGGGGGCTACGGAGTTCTTC

D: .
size: .
J: TRBJ2-7
V: TRBV10-3
CDR3: CAIMGDSYEQYF
DNA: TGTGCCATCATGGGGGACTCCTACGAGCAGTACTTC

D: .
size: once
J: TRBJ1-5
V: TRBV3-1/TRBV3-2
CDR3: CASSPGLGKPQHF
DNA: TGTGCCAGCAGCCCGGGACTCGGGAAGCCCCAGCATTTT